The rows below give T cell receptor beta chains drawn from one sample of a study of T cells in Graves' hyperthyroidism and ophthalmopathy. TCRdb independently ran MiXCR on the multiplex PCR reads; one entry per CDR3 protein. The sample contains 360,000 or so distinct CDR3 sequences, 12% to 15% of which appear only once. The sample consisted of blood. The receptor source for this set is a woman aged 55-69 years with Graves' ophthalmopathy. Both conserved end residues are part of each CDR3. A D gene is named only where the DNA matches it firmly. A clone size is listed for some rows: how often the clone was seen (once, few, many), or a class if it is expanded.

d_gene	abundance	v_gene	j_gene	CDR3nt	CDR3aa
TRBD1	few	TRBV6-2/TRBV6-3	TRBJ1-1	TGTGCCAGCAGTTACTCGGACAGGGTGACTTTCTTT	CASSYSDRVTFF
.	many	TRBV29-1	TRBJ1-1	TGCAGCGTGCGATTTATGAACACTGAAGCTTTCTTT	CSVRFMNTEAFF
TRBD1	.	TRBV28	TRBJ2-7	TGTGCCAGCAGGATTCCATTCTCCCGGGACAGGGTCGGGCGACTGAGCCCCTACGAGCAGTACTTC	CASRIPFSRDRVGRLSPYEQYF
.	few	TRBV18	TRBJ1-2	TGTGCCAGCTCACCACAGACGGACGGACTAGGCTACACCTTC	CASSPQTDGLGYTF
.	many	TRBV6-1	TRBJ2-2	TGTGCCAGCAGTACCATCAGCGGGGAGCTGTTTTTT	CASSTISGELFF
.	many	TRBV12-3/TRBV12-4	TRBJ2-7	TGTGCCAGCACTCAGTCCTACGAGCAGTACTTC	CASTQSYEQYF
.	.	TRBV29-1	TRBJ2-5	TGCAGCGTTGCATACGGCCAAGAGACCCAGTACTTC	CSVAYGQETQYF
TRBD2	.	TRBV5-1	TRBJ2-7	TGCGCCAGCAGCCAAACTAGCGGCCCCCTCGAGCAGTACTTC	CASSQTSGPLEQYF
TRBD1	many	TRBV6-1	TRBJ2-1	TGTGCCAGCACGATGGACAGGAACTCCTACAATGAGCAGTTCTTC	CASTMDRNSYNEQFF
TRBD1	.	TRBV25-1	TRBJ1-1	TGTGCCAGCAGTGACCTGGTAGGGGGCCACACTGAAGCTTTCTTT	CASSDLVGGHTEAFF
TRBD2	many	TRBV7-2	TRBJ2-3	TGTGCCAGCAGCTTATTAACGTTAGCGGGAGGCACAGATACGCAGTATTTT	CASSLLTLAGGTDTQYF
.	many	TRBV28	TRBJ1-4	TGTGCCAGCAGTTTGACGGTCGAAAAACTGTTTTTT	CASSLTVEKLFF
.	.	TRBV6-2/TRBV6-3	TRBJ1-1	TGTGCCAGCAGTTTCCGGCGGGGGACAAGGAACACTGAAGCTTTCTTT	CASSFRRGTRNTEAFF
.	many	TRBV20-1	TRBJ1-4	TGCAGTGCTAGAGTGTGGACCTCGACTGGAGAAAAACTGTTTTTT	CSARVWTSTGEKLFF
TRBD2	many	TRBV10-1	TRBJ2-2	TGCGCCAGCAACCCCCTAGCGGGAGTAACCGGGGAGCTGTTTTTT	CASNPLAGVTGELFF
TRBD1	many	TRBV5-1	TRBJ1-1	TGCGCCAGCAGCTTCGGGACAGGGCTCACTGAAGCTTTCTTT	CASSFGTGLTEAFF
TRBD1	few	TRBV12-3/TRBV12-4	TRBJ1-6	TGTGCCAGCAGTTTAGGAGGACAGGGCGCCTATAATTCACCCCTCCACTTT	CASSLGGQGAYNSPLHF
TRBD1	.	TRBV7-8	TRBJ2-7	TGTGCCAGCAGCTTAGGGGTAGGGACAGGGGGCTACGAGCAGTACTTC	CASSLGVGTGGYEQYF
TRBD2	many	TRBV10-3	TRBJ2-3	TGTGCCATCACACCAGCGCCTCGGGGGGGTACGCAGTATTTT	CAITPAPRGGTQYF
.	many	TRBV7-9	TRBJ2-3	TGTGCCAGCAGTTTAGTGGCAGGCACAGATACGCAGTATTTT	CASSLVAGTDTQYF
TRBD2	many	TRBV5-1	TRBJ2-2	TGCGCCAGCAGCCCCGGGAGGGCCGGGGAGCTGTTTTTT	CASSPGRAGELFF
.	.	TRBV5-1	TRBJ2-7	TGCGCCAGCAGCTTGGGGCTCTACGGCTACGAGCAGTACTTC	CASSLGLYGYEQYF
.	many	TRBV28	TRBJ2-3	TGTGCCAGCACCCCCTGGGGACTCCAAACCACAGATACGCAGTATTTT	CASTPWGLQTTDTQYF
TRBD1	many	TRBV20-1	TRBJ2-1	TGCAGTGCTACCGACCCACGACAGGGGGGGAACAATGAGCAGTTCTTC	CSATDPRQGGNNEQFF
.	.	TRBV20-1	TRBJ2-7	TGCAGTGCTAGAGACCCGGACGGAGCCTCCTACGAGCAGTACTTC	CSARDPDGASYEQYF